What follows describes a single T cell receptor beta chain. The sample belongs to a study of blood T cell repertoires in COVID-19. Profiled with immunoSEQ multiplex PCR; TCRdb holds only in-frame clones, not every one. The table lists 91,000 or so clones, 85% to 90% of them singletons. The CDR3 is made up of 13 amino acids. V was pared by 5 bases and J by 9 bases, with 5 bases of the junction left unmatched. Germline values: CDR1 MNHEY, CDR2 SVGEGT. This rearrangement joins TRBV6-2 or TRBV6-3 to TRBJ2-1, with 9 bases lining up with TRBD1. This receptor was obtained from a human donor in a cohort sampled during active COVID-19. The sample consisted of peripheral blood. The CDR3 region has the DNA TGTGCCAGCAGTGCTACAGGGGGCGGTGAGCAGTTCTTC. Protein: CASSATGGGEQFF.